This T cell receptor (beta chain) was sequenced in a study of shared T cell receptors in the human thymus. Sequencing used immunoSEQ multiplex PCR; TCRdb keeps in-frame clones, though not all of them. The profile shows about 380,000 clones, approximately 95% of them singletons. Germline CDR1 and CDR2: GTSNPN and SVGIG (reference sequence). The CDR3 is 14 residues long. J was trimmed by 2 bases and V by 3 bases; bases with no gene match: 6. Material for sequencing was thymocytes. This TCR was recovered from a human donor. This chain connects TRBV30 to TRBJ2-5; 7 nucleotides match TRBD1. The CDR3 loop reads CAWRNRGGQETQYF. The CDR3, as DNA: TGTGCCTGGAGGAACAGGGGCGGGCAAGAGACCCAGTACTTC.